Below, 21 T cell receptor beta chains from the same sample are listed, as sequenced in a study of OX40 agonist ivuxolimab in advanced cancers. The data were produced by immunoSEQ multiplex PCR, yet TCRdb's version contains in-frame clones alone and is incomplete. The sample shows around 58,000 clones, around 88% of them seen only once. The sample consisted of CD4+ or CD8+ T cells sorted from blood, taken in a trial of the OX40 agonist ivuxolimab. These receptors all come from an adult with an advanced solid tumor such as melanoma, head and neck, liver or kidney cancer.

The chain couples TRBV5-1 to TRBJ1-6; TRBD1 is a possible D gene (6 bases). Germline CDR1 reads SGHRS; CDR2 reads YFSETQ. V lost 0 bases to trimming and J lost 9 bases, with 10 bases between them. The CDR3 spans 14 residues. CDR3 in amino acids: CASSLVGAGSPLHF. The DNA of the CDR3 is TGCGCCAGCAGCTTGGTGGGGGCCGGTTCACCCCTCCACTTT. Using reference TRBV5-1 and TRBJ1-6 for the parts outside the CDR3, the full variable domain is KAGVTQTPRYLIKTRGQQVTLSCSPISGHRSVSWYQQTPGQGLQFLFEYFSETQRNKGNFPGRFSGRQFSNSRSEMNVSTLELGDSALYLCASSLVGAGSPLHFGNGTRLTVT.

The V gene is TRBV21-1, the J gene TRBJ2-5. TRBV21-1 is reported as a pseudogene. This CDR3 spans 13 amino acids. CDR3 bases: TGTGCCAGTGTCACTGGGGGGCGGGAGACCCAGTACTTC. The encoded protein is CASVTGGRETQYF.

The chain employs TRBV5-6 and TRBJ1-4, with TRBD1 as a possible D gene (5 bases). Trimming shortened V by 3 bases and J by 8 bases, and 14 bases separated the two germline ends. The CDR3 is made up of 14 amino acids. The germline V gene encodes CDR1 SGHDT and CDR2 YYEEEE. CDR3 sequence reads: CASSSRYGGEKLFF. In DNA, the CDR3 is TGTGCCAGCAGCTCCCGTTACGGGGGGGAAAAACTGTTTTTT.

This clone was counted between two and nine times. V usage is TRBV7-2 and J usage is TRBJ1-1; D is unresolved. CDR3 length equals 11 residues. Germline V gene sequence: CDR1 SGHTA, CDR2 FQGNSA. V was pared by 5 bases and J by 3 bases, with 4 bases between. The CDR3 DNA reads as TGTGCCAGCAGCCAGGACACTGAAGCTTTCTTT. Amino acid sequence: CASSQDTEAFF.

This clone was seen just once. The DNA for the CDR3 is TGTGCCAGTAGTATCATCCGGGGGCGATCGAACACCGGGGAGCTGTTTTTT. Translating it yields CASSIIRGRSNTGELFF. J is TRBJ2-2 and V is TRBV19; perhaps D is TRBD1 or TRBD2 (6 bases each). The CDR3 loop spans 17 amino acids. Trimming took 3 bases from V and 0 from J, leaving 14 bases between them. Per germline, CDR1 LNHDA and CDR2 SQIVND (reference sequence).

The CDR3 loop reads CASGISGANVLTF. The CDR3 DNA reads TGTGCTAGTGGTATCTCTGGGGCCAACGTCCTGACTTTC. This chain connects TRBV12-5 to TRBJ2-6; no clear D gene. Germline assignment: CDR1 LGHNT and CDR2 FRNRAP. The CDR3 contains 13 residues. V lost 5 bases and J 0 bases, leaving 2 bases between the germline ends.

V usage is TRBV7-3 and J usage is TRBJ2-3, with 10 bases that match TRBD2. Germline trimming cut 5 bases from V and 3 bases from J; bases unmatched to any gene: 2. Germline values: CDR1 SGHTA, CDR2 FQGTGA. The CDR3 has 14 residues. The CDR3 region is CASSLAGETDTQYF. For the CDR3, the DNA is TGTGCCAGCAGCCTAGCGGGAGAAACAGATACGCAGTATTTT. The whole variable domain, filled in from reference TRBV7-3 and TRBJ2-3, reads GAGVSQTPSNKVTEKGKYVELRCDPISGHTALYWYRQSLGQGPEFLIYFQGTGAADDSGLPNDRFFAVRPEGSVSTLKIQRTERGDSAVYLCASSLAGETDTQYFGPGTRLTVL.

The chain is built from TRBV4-2 and TRBJ2-1, with D uncertain. Germline V gene sequence: CDR1 LGHNA, CDR2 YNFKEQ. CDR3 length: 13 amino acids. Trimming pared 1 base from V and 11 bases from J, leaving 12 bases between. CDR3 nucleotides: TGTGCCAGCAGCCAAGGGTGGGAAAGTCAGCAGTTCTTC. This encodes CASSQGWESQQFF.

The rearrangement links TRBV4-1 to TRBJ2-3; the match to TRBD2 covers 10 bases. This CDR3 is 17 amino acids long. The germline CDR1 and CDR2 sequences are MGHRA and YSYEKL. V lost 1 base and J lost 4; bases outside the gene matches: 8. The chain's CDR3 is CASSQVASGRWADTQYF. The CDR3 DNA reads as TGCGCCAGCAGCCAAGTGGCTAGCGGGAGATGGGCAGATACGCAGTATTTT.

This chain links TRBV5-1 with TRBJ2-4; TRBD2 matches at 12 bases. This CDR3 spans 17 amino acids. The V segment lost 3 bases and the J segment 8 bases; nucleotides outside the gene matches: 12. Looked up from germline, CDR1 is SGHRS and CDR2 is YFSETQ. CDR3 residues: CASSSSSGGAGADIQYF. In nucleotides, the CDR3 is TGCGCCAGCAGCTCCTCTAGCGGGGGGGCCGGGGCGGACATTCAGTACTTC.

This chain uses TRBV5-1 with TRBJ2-7; D remains unclear. In germline, CDR1 is SGHRS, CDR2 YFSETQ. Trimming removed 4 bases from V and 2 bases from J, with 13 bases in between. The CDR3 totals 14 residues. The DNA of the CDR3 is TGCGCCAGCAGCGACGGGTGGGGAACCTACGAGCAGTACTTC. As protein: CASSDGWGTYEQYF.

The chain combines TRBV6-5 with TRBJ2-7; 9 positions match TRBD1. V was pared by 0 bases and J by 2 bases, with 2 bases of the junction left unmatched. The CDR3 runs to 15 residues. Germline V CDR1 and CDR2: MNHEY, SVGAGI. CDR3 nucleotide sequence: TGTGCCAGCAGTTACTCCCGGACAGGGGCCTACGAGCAGTACTTC. It encodes CASSYSRTGAYEQYF.

The rearrangement links TRBV5-1 to TRBJ2-4; possibly TRBD2 for D (5 bases). This CDR3 is 15 amino acids long. V lost 4 bases and J 6 bases, leaving 17 bases between the germline ends. Germline CDR1 reads SGHRS; CDR2 reads YFSETQ. As DNA, the CDR3 is TGCGCCAGCAGCCGGGGTGCGGAAGTGATAAACATTCAGTACTTC. This codes for CASSRGAEVINIQYF.

The rearrangement uses TRBV18 and TRBJ2-3; D possibly uses TRBD1 or TRBD2 (5 bases each). Germline CDR1 reads KGHSH; CDR2 reads LQKENI. This CDR3 has 15 residues. Between the trimmed V and J ends, which lost 1 base and 4 bases, there was a span of 12 bases. CDR3 in amino acids: CASSPQEGRADTQYF. The CDR3 DNA follows: TGTGCCAGCTCACCACAAGAGGGGCGGGCAGATACGCAGTATTTT.

The chain is built from TRBV18 and TRBJ2-5; D is undetermined. Germline loops: CDR1 KGHSH, CDR2 LQKENI. Trimming shortened V by 3 bases and J by 5 bases, and 13 bases separated the two germline ends. This CDR3 has 14 amino acids. The CDR3 is CASSPRLGVETQYF. CDR3 nucleotide sequence: TGTGCCAGCTCACCGCGTCTTGGGGTGGAGACCCAGTACTTC. The whole variable domain, remainder taken from reference TRBV18 and TRBJ2-5, is NAGVMQNPRHLVRRRGQEARLRCSPMKGHSHVYWYRQLPEEGLKFMVYLQKENIIDESGMPKERFSAEFPKEGPSILRIQQVVRGDSAAYFCASSPRLGVETQYFGPGTRLLVL.

This chain uses TRBV2 with TRBJ1-2; D remains ambiguous. V was shortened by 8 bases and J by 5 bases, with 15 bases between the two germline ends. The CDR3 has 13 residues. Germline V CDR1 and CDR2: SNHLY, FYNNEI. The CDR3 is CASRLTTRYGYTF. CDR3 nucleotide sequence: TGTGCCAGCCGTCTGACTACTAGGTATGGCTACACCTTC.

V is TRBV5-6 and J is TRBJ2-1; D remains ambiguous. Germline CDR1 and CDR2: SGHDT and YYEEEE. Trimming stripped 1 base from V and 6 bases from J, with 2 bases between. This CDR3 is 11 amino acids long. As DNA, the CDR3 is TGTGCCAGCAGCTTGTTCAATGAGCAGTTCTTC. It encodes CASSLFNEQFF.

The rearrangement joins TRBV28 to TRBJ2-5; 7 positions match TRBD2. The V and J ends lost 4 bases and 5 bases, in that order; junction bases with no gene match: 4. This CDR3 is 13 amino acids long. Germline V gene sequence: CDR1 MDHEN, CDR2 SYDVKM. The CDR3 DNA reads TGTGCCAGCAGTTCGACTAGCAGGGAGACCCAGTACTTC. This encodes CASSSTSRETQYF. Full variable domain (remainder filled in from reference TRBV28 and TRBJ2-5): DVKVTQSSRYLVKRTGEKVFLECVQDMDHENMFWYRQDPGLGLRLIYFSYDVKMKEKGDIPEGYSVSREKKERFSLILESASTNQTSMYLCASSSTSRETQYFGPGTRLLVL.

The chain recombines TRBV10-1 with TRBJ2-7; TRBD1 or TRBD2 may be the D gene (5 bases each). CDR1 WNHNN and CDR2 SYGVQD come from the germline V gene (reference sequence). CDR3 length: 17 amino acids. V was cut by 5 bases and J by 5 bases, with 25 bases left in between. The CDR3 sequence is CASSTDPAVGALHEQYF. In nucleotides, the CDR3 is TGCGCCAGCAGTACGGATCCGGCGGTCGGGGCTCTCCACGAGCAGTACTTC.

The V gene is TRBV2, the J gene TRBJ1-4; 7 nucleotides agree with TRBD1. The trim removed 2 bases at V and 1 base at J, leaving 10 bases unmatched. The CDR3 covers 18 residues. CDR1 is SNHLY, CDR2 FYNNEI, per germline. This chain's CDR3 is CASSEWEGATKTNEKLFF. The DNA for the CDR3 is TGTGCCAGCAGTGAATGGGAGGGGGCCACTAAAACTAATGAAAAACTGTTTTTT.

The chain uses TRBV19 and TRBJ1-5; D is uncertain. The V end lost 5 bases, the J end lost 0 bases, and 11 bases lay between the germline ends. Germline V lookup: CDR1 LNHDA, CDR2 SQIVND (reference sequence). The CDR3 runs to 15 residues. CDR3 region: CASSGRTYSNQPQHF. For the CDR3, the DNA is TGTGCCAGTAGTGGAAGGACTTATAGCAATCAGCCCCAGCATTTT.